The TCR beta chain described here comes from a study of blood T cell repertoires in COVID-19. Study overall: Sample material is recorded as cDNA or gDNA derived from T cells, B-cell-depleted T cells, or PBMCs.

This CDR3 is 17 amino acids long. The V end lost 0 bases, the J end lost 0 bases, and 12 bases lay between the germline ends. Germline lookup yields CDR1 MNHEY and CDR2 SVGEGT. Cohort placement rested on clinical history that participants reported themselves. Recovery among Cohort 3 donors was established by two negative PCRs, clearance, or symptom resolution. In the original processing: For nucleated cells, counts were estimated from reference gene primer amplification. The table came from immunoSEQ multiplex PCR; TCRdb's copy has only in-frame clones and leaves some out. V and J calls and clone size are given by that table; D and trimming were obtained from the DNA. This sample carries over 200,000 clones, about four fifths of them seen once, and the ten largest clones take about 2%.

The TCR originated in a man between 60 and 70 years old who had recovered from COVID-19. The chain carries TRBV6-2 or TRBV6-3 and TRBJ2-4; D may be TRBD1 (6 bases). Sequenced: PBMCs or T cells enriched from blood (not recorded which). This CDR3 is CASSYSGARRAKNIQYF. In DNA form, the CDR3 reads TGTGCCAGCAGTTACTCGGGGGCCCGGAGAGCCAAAAACATTCAGTACTTC.